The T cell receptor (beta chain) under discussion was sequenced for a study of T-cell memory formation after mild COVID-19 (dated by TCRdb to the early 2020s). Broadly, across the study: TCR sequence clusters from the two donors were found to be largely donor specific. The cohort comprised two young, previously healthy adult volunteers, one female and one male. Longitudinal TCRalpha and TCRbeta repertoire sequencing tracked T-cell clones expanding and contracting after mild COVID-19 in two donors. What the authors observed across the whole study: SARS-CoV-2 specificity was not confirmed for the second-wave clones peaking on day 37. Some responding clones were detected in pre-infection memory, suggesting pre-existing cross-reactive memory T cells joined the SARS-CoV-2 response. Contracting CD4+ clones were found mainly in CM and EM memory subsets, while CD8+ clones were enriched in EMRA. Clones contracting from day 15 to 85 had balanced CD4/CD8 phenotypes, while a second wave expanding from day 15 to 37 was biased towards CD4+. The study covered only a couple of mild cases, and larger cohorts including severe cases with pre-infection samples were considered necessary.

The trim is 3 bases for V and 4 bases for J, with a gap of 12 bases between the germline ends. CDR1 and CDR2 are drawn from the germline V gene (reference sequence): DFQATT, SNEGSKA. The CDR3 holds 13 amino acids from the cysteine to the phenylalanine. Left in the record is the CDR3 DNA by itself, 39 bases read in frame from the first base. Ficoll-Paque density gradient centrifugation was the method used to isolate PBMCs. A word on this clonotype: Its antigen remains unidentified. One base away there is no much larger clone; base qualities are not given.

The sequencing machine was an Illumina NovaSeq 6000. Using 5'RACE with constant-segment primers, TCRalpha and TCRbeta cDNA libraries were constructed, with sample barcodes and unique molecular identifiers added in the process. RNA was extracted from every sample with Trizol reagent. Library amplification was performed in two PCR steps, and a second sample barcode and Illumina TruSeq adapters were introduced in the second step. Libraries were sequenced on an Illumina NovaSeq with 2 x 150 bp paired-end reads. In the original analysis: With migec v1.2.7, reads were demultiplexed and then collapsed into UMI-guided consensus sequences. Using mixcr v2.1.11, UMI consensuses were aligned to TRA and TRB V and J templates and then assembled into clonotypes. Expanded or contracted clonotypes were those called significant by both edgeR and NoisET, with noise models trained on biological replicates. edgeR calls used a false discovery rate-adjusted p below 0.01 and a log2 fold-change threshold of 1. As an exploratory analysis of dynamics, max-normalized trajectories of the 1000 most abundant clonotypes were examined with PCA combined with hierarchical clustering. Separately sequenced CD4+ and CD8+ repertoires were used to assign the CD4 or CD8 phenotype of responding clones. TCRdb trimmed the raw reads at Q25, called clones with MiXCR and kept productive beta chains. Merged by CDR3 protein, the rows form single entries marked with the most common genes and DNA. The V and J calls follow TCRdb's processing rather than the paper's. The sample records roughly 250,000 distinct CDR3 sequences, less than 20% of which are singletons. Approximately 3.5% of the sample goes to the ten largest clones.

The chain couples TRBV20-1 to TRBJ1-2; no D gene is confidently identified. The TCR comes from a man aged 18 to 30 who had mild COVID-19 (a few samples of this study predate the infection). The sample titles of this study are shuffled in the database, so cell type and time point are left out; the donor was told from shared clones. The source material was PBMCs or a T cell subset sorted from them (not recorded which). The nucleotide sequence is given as TGCAGTGCTAGTAAGGAAACGGTCTATGGCTACACCTTC. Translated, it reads CSASKETVYGYTF.